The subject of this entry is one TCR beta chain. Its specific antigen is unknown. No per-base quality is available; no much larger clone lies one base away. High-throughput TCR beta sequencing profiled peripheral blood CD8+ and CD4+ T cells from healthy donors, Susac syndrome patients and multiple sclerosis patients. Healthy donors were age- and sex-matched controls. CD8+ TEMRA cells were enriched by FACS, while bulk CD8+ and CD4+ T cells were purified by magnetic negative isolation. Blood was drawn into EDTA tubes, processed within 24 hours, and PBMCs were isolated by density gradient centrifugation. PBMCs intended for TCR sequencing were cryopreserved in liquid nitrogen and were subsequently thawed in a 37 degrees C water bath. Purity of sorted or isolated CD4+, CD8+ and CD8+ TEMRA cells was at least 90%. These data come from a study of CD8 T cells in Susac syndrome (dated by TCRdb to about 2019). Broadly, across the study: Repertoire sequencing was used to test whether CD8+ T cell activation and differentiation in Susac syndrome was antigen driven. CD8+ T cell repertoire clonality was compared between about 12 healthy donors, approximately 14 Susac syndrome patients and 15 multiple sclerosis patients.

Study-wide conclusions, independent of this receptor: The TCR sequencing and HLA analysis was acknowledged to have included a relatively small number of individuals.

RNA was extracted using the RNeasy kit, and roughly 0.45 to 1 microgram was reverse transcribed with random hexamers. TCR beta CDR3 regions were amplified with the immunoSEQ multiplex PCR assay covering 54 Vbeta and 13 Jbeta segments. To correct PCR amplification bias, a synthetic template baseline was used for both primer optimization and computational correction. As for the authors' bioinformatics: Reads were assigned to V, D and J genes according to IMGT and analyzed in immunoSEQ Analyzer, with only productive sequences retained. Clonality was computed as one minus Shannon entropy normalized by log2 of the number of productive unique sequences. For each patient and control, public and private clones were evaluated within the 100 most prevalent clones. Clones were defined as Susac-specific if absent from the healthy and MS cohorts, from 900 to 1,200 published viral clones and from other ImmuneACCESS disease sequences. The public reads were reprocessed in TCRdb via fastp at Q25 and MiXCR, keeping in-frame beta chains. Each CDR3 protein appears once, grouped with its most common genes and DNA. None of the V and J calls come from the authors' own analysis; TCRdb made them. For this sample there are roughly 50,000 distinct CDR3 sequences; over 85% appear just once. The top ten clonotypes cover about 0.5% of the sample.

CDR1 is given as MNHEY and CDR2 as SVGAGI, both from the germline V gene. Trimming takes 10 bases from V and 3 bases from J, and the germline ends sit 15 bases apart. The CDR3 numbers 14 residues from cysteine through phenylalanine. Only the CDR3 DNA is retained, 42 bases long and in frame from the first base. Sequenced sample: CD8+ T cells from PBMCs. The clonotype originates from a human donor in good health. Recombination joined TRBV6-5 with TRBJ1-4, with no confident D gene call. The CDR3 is CATTTTESNEKLFF. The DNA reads TGTGCCACCACGACGACGGAATCTAATGAAAAACTGTTTTTT.